Detailed here is one TCR beta chain. Antigen specificity is unknown. The libraries of TRB cDNA were prepared using 5' RACE with UMI labels. After re-calling the 5' RACE reads, TCRdb lists one entry per CDR3 protein, DNA absent. The sample totals over 100,000 distinct CDR3 sequences; its top ten clones hold about 0.37%. The length of the CDR3 is 13 residues. Germline loops: CDR1 SNHLY, CDR2 FYNNEI. The data were obtained in a study of CXCR3-negative and CXCR3-positive naive CD8 T cells. Overall study findings and caveats: Naive cells with CXCR3 showed TRB CDR3s that were more hydrophobic than those in CXCR3-negative naive cells.

The gene calls are TRBV2 and TRBJ2-7; TCRdb picks TRBD1, but there is no DNA to check that call. The clonotype was recovered from a human donor in good health. Some clones in this sample may be carry-over from other donors' samples. Sequencing was carried out using naive CXCR3+ CD8+ T cells from blood. As to subset: CD45RO-CCR7+CD27+CD95- naive CD8+ T cells expressing CXCR3 (TNR3+). The CDR3 spells CASSEGNRDEQYF.